This entry features one T cell receptor (beta chain) sequence. The antigen remains undetermined. V lost 5 bases and J lost 8, with 9 bases in between. CDR1 is SEHNR, CDR2 FQNEAQ, per germline (reference sequence). The length of the CDR3 is 11 residues. The data originate from a study of tumor-infiltrating lymphocytes in localized non-small cell lung cancer. For the study at large: Patients included smokers and never-smokers with various histologies, some sampled after neoadjuvant chemotherapy. Study-wide results and limits: Immunotypes IM1 and IM2 had similar TCR-derived T-cell fractions. Tumor T-cell fraction was not associated with recurrence-free survival.

Method: immunoSEQ multiplex PCR; TCRdb's copy keeps in-frame clones and lacks some. This table holds some 15,000 clones, 80% to 90% found once. Source material: lung tumor tissue. The clonotype comes from a human donor with non-small cell lung cancer. The chain uses TRBV7-9 and TRBJ1-1; D possibly corresponds to TRBD1 (6 bases). CDR3 region: CASSPDREAFF. DNA of the CDR3: TGTGCCAGCAGCCCAGACAGGGAAGCTTTCTTT.